This TCR beta chain was identified during a study of early T cells in non-severe SARS-CoV-2 infection. From germline, CDR1 is SGHRS and CDR2 YFSETQ. V dropped 3 bases and J dropped 4 bases, with 12 bases sitting between them. This CDR3 has 14 residues. The table lists this clonotype with many counts. Unique molecular identifier tags were affixed to discrete cDNA molecules. TCRdb analysed the 5' RACE reads with MiXCR anew, one entry per CDR3 protein. The sample records some 38,000 distinct CDR3 sequences, around 6% being singletons. The chain recombines TRBV5-1 with TRBJ2-3; the D gene is possibly TRBD1 (6 bases). This clonotype was sampled from an adult who was a healthcare worker with PCR-confirmed SARS-CoV-2 infection or an uninfected control (not recorded which). The source was whole blood, collected at baseline. CDR3 residues: CASSSGTLSDTQYF. The CDR3 bases are TGCGCCAGCAGCTCCGGGACATTATCAGATACGCAGTATTTT.